The 15 T cell receptor beta chains below all came from one sample that was sequenced in a study of Graves' ophthalmopathy and Graves' hyperthyroidism. As the template, RNA transcripts were used to amplify TCR beta CDR3 regions. Investigators did first-round RT-PCR with HTBI primers, then second-round multiplex PCR. TCRdb fed the multiplex PCR reads into MiXCR, producing one record per CDR3 protein. The table has about 1.2 million distinct CDR3 sequences, about two fifths seen once. The sample was peripheral blood or thyroid tissue (not recorded which). All receptors derive from an adult man with Graves' hyperthyroidism.

This clonotype was seen only a few times. The DNA of the CDR3 is TGTGCCAGCCAACGCGGAGGGAGCAATCAGCCCCAGCATTTT. It encodes CASQRGGSNQPQHF. V usage is TRBV7-9 and J usage is TRBJ1-5; no firm D call. This CDR3 is built from 14 residues. The germline V gene has CDR1 SEHNR and CDR2 FQNEAQ (reference sequence). V was pared by 8 bases and J by 1 base, with 12 bases between.

This clonotype was observed many times. The CDR3 region has the DNA TGTGCCAGCAGTGACACAGCGATCACCTCCTACGAGCAGTACTTC. This sequence encodes CASSDTAITSYEQYF. The chain uses TRBV2 and TRBJ2-7; D is ambiguous. V was pared by 3 bases and J by 0 bases, with 12 bases between. From germline, CDR1 is SNHLY and CDR2 FYNNEI. The CDR3 has 15 residues.

J is TRBJ1-4 and V is TRBV20-1; 7 bases fit TRBD1. The CDR3 length is 16 residues. Trimming took 0 bases from V and 4 from J; bases not matched to a gene: 8. Per the germline V gene, CDR1 is DFQATT and CDR2 is SNEGSKA (reference sequence). CDR3 protein: CSARDPRTGFNEKLFF. CDR3 sequence (DNA): TGCAGTGCTAGAGATCCGCGGACAGGATTTAATGAAAAACTGTTTTTT.

The chain carries TRBV11-2 and TRBJ1-2; 7 bases agree with TRBD1. V shed 5 bases and J 2 bases; nucleotides not matched to a gene: 5. Germline assignment: CDR1 SGHAT and CDR2 FQNNGV. The CDR3 is 14 residues long. The CDR3 region has the DNA TGTGCCAGCAGCACGCCAGGGGGAAACTATGGCTACACCTTC. Its protein product is CASSTPGGNYGYTF.

This clonotype was recorded at least ten times. V usage is TRBV9 and J usage is TRBJ2-7; 8 bases agree with TRBD1. V shed 4 bases and J 3 bases; nucleotides not matched to a gene: 9. CDR1 and CDR2 (germline): SGDLS, YYNGEE. The CDR3 spans 15 residues. The CDR3 DNA sequence: TGTGCCAGCAGCCCTCGGACAGGGCTTTACTACGAGCAGTACTTC. This encodes CASSPRTGLYYEQYF.

This clonotype showed up many times. The gene calls are TRBV7-6 and TRBJ2-5; 7 bases map to TRBD2. The germline gives CDR1 SGHVS, CDR2 FNYEAQ. The CDR3 has 15 residues. Germline trimming cut 1 base from V and 5 bases from J; bases unmatched to any gene: 7. CDR3 sequence (DNA): TGTGCCAGCAGCTTAGGTGGCGGGGGTGGGGAGACCCAGTACTTC. It yields the protein CASSLGGGGGETQYF.

The V and J genes are TRBV10-2 and TRBJ2-5; 7 bases line up with TRBD2. Germline assignment: CDR1 WSHSY and CDR2 SAAADI. Unmatched junction bases numbered 7, after V lost 2 bases and J lost 4 bases. The CDR3 runs 15 residues. The CDR3 here is CASSEQGGRGETQYF. The CDR3 bases are TGCGCCAGCAGTGAGCAAGGAGGGAGGGGAGAGACCCAGTACTTC.

Here the CDR3 reads CASSIAGGGQETQYF. CDR3 nucleotide sequence: TGTGCCAGTAGTATAGCGGGGGGAGGCCAAGAGACCCAGTACTTC. This sequence joins TRBV19 and TRBJ2-5, with 7 bases fitting TRBD2. CDR1 is LNHDA and CDR2 is SQIVND in the germline V gene (reference sequence). The CDR3 extends over 15 amino acids. The V segment lost 1 base and the J segment 1 base; nucleotides outside the gene matches: 3. The full variable domain, rest sourced from reference TRBV19 and TRBJ2-5, is DGGITQSPKYLFRKEGQNVTLSCEQNLNHDAMYWYRQDPGQGLRLIYYSQIVNDFQKGDIAEGYSVSREKKESFPLTVTSAQKNPTAFYLCASSIAGGGQETQYFGPGTRLLVL.

V usage is TRBV5-1 and J usage is TRBJ2-3; D possibly corresponds to TRBD2 (5 bases). Germline V gene sequence: CDR1 SGHRS, CDR2 YFSETQ. The CDR3 is 14 residues long. Trimming took off 3 bases at V and 4 bases at J, with 12 bases between the two ends. The CDR3 DNA sequence: TGCGCCAGCAGCTACGGGATTGGTGCAGATACGCAGTATTTT. Translated: CASSYGIGADTQYF.

This clonotype came up a few times. The chain combines TRBV12-3 or TRBV12-4 with TRBJ1-5; 8 positions agree with TRBD1. The trim removed 3 bases at V and 7 bases at J, leaving 8 bases unmatched. The CDR3 extends over 15 amino acids. The CDR3 sequence is CASSFQQGEEQPQHF. CDR3 DNA: TGTGCCAGCAGTTTCCAACAGGGGGAGGAACAGCCCCAGCATTTT.

This clonotype was counted ten times or more. The chain is built from TRBV7-6 and TRBJ2-7, with 10 nucleotides matching TRBD1. Germline CDR1 SGHVS, CDR2 FNYEAQ. Trimming removed 1 base from V and 4 bases from J; junction bases left unmatched: 10. CDR3 length equals 17 residues. DNA of the CDR3: TGTGCCAGCAGCTTAGGACGACAGGGGGCGAATGTGTACGAGCAGTACTTC. It codes for CASSLGRQGANVYEQYF.

This clonotype was counted ten times or more. The gene calls are TRBV20-1 and TRBJ1-3, with TRBD1 as a possible D gene (6 bases). Germline CDR1 is DFQATT and CDR2 is SNEGSKA (reference sequence). V lost 6 bases to trimming and J lost 7 bases, with 22 bases between them. This CDR3 has 15 amino acids. The CDR3: CSANPLGADRNTIYF. The DNA for the CDR3 is TGCAGTGCAAACCCTCTGGGGGCCGACCGCAACACCATATATTTT.

There are many counts of this clonotype. The chain links TRBV6-6 to TRBJ1-6, with D possibly being TRBD1 (5 bases). V was shortened by 5 bases and J by 9 bases, with 11 bases between the two germline ends. The CDR3 contains 13 residues. CDR1 is MNHNY and CDR2 is SVGAGI in the germline V gene (reference sequence). The CDR3 DNA reads as TGTGCCAGCAGTGCCGCGGGACTTTCACCCCTCCACTTT. Amino acid sequence: CASSAAGLSPLHF.

With respect to this clonotype: At one end the junction does not follow the germline gene, possibly because of a read error. This chain joins TRBV19 and TRBJ2-7, with 8 nucleotides matching TRBD1. Per germline, CDR1 LNHDA and CDR2 SQIVND (reference sequence). The CDR3 is made up of 15 amino acids. CDR3: CASSIYGTGYYEQYF. The CDR3 DNA follows: TGTGCCAGCAGTATCTACGGGACAGGATACTACGAGCAGTACTTC.

The gene calls are TRBV2 and TRBJ2-3; 8 bases are a match to TRBD1. The CDR3 is 16 residues long. J was trimmed by 3 bases and V by 7 bases; bases with no gene match: 12. CDR1 and CDR2 from the germline V gene are SNHLY and FYNNEI. The CDR3 region is CASNPWNRGRTDTQYF. The CDR3, as DNA: TGTGCCAGCAACCCTTGGAACAGGGGGAGAACAGATACGCAGTATTTT. The full variable domain, its missing parts supplied by reference TRBV2 and TRBJ2-3, is EPEVTQTPSHQVTQMGQEVILRCVPISNHLYFYWYRQILGQKVEFLVSFYNNEISEKSEIFDDQFSVERPDGSNFTLKIRSTKLEDSAMYFCASNPWNRGRTDTQYFGPGTRLTVL.